This passage covers 31 T cell receptor beta chains from one sample sequenced in a study of T cell responses to AZD1222 COVID-19 vaccine. Assay used: immunoSEQ multiplex PCR; TCRdb lists only in-frame clones, some missing. The data show under 150,000 clones, around nine tenths seen once. Here the sequenced sample was peripheral blood, taken on day 0 of AZD1222 vaccination. The receptor source for this set is an adult in good health.

The chain employs TRBV6-5 and TRBJ2-7; D remains unclear. In germline, CDR1 is MNHEY, CDR2 SVGAGI. This CDR3 has 13 residues. The V gene lost 7 bases and the J gene lost 4 bases, with 14 bases spanning the gap. The CDR3 here is CASTDHGSYEQYF. The DNA of the CDR3 is TGTGCCAGCACCGACCATGGGTCTTACGAGCAGTACTTC.

The rearrangement uses TRBV6-5 and TRBJ2-1, with 8 bases lining up with TRBD2. Germline lookup yields CDR1 MNHEY and CDR2 SVGAGI. The CDR3 consists of 16 residues. V lost 2 bases and J lost 3; bases outside the gene matches: 6. CDR3 amino acids: CASSYQSGRDYNEQFF. As DNA, the CDR3 is TGTGCCAGCAGTTACCAGAGCGGGAGAGACTACAATGAGCAGTTCTTC.

This clone was observed a single time. CDR3 sequence (DNA): TGCAGCGTCTACAAGAATTACGAGCAGTACTTC. It translates to CSVYKNYEQYF. This rearrangement joins TRBV29-1 to TRBJ2-7; D not resolved. From germline, CDR1 is SQVTM and CDR2 ANQGSEA. Trimming pared 6 bases from V and 4 bases from J, leaving 10 bases between. The CDR3 is 11 amino acids.

The rearrangement links TRBV27 to TRBJ2-1, with 9 bases identical to TRBD1. V dropped 3 bases and J dropped 4; count of bases not matched to a gene: 4. This CDR3 is 15 amino acids long. CDR1 is MNHEY and CDR2 is SMNVEV in the germline V gene (reference sequence). The CDR3 protein is CASSFNRGPYNEQFF. The CDR3 DNA sequence: TGTGCCAGCAGTTTTAACAGGGGGCCTTACAATGAGCAGTTCTTC.

The rearrangement links TRBV10-1 to TRBJ2-1; 7 bases match TRBD1. V shed 2 bases, J shed 9 bases, and the junction held 16 bases outside the gene matches. Germline-derived CDR1 and CDR2 are WNHNN and SYGVQD (reference sequence). The CDR3 sequence is 17 residues long. The CDR3 DNA follows: TGCGCCAGCAGTGAGGCGATCGGGACAGCGAGCAGCGGTGAGCAGTTCTTC. This gives the protein CASSEAIGTASSGEQFF.

This clone has more than one count but fewer than ten. CDR3 residues: CASSIDGPGGAFPEAFF. The CDR3 nucleotides read TGTGCCAGTAGTATAGATGGTCCGGGGGGCGCGTTTCCTGAAGCTTTCTTT. V usage is TRBV19 and J usage is TRBJ1-1; TRBD1 might be the D (6 bases). The CDR3 has 17 residues. Germline-derived CDR1 and CDR2 are LNHDA and SQIVND (reference sequence). Trimming removed 0 bases from V and 6 bases from J, with 20 bases in between.

The rearrangement uses TRBV6-5 and TRBJ1-5; D call uncertain. Germline CDR1 and CDR2: MNHEY and SVGAGI. CDR3 length: 13 amino acids. V lost 5 bases to trimming and J lost 7 bases, with 12 bases between them. The CDR3 here is CASSQYSTQPQHF. CDR3 in DNA: TGTGCCAGCAGTCAATACAGTACGCAGCCCCAGCATTTT.

The rearrangement uses TRBV30 and TRBJ1-2; D may be TRBD1 (5 bases). Germline-derived CDR1 and CDR2 are GTSNPN and SVGIG (reference sequence). The CDR3 extends over 13 amino acids. Trimming pared 2 bases from V and 4 bases from J, leaving 11 bases between. CDR3 in amino acids: CAWSTGVGYGYTF. CDR3 nucleotides: TGTGCCTGGAGTACGGGGGTAGGCTATGGCTACACCTTC.

In DNA, the CDR3 is TGTGCCAGCAGCTACTTATACGAGCAGTACTTC. Its protein product is CASSYLYEQYF. This chain connects TRBV2 to TRBJ2-7; D unclear. The V and J ends lost 6 bases and 4 bases respectively, with 7 bases between them. From germline, CDR1 is SNHLY and CDR2 FYNNEI. The CDR3 spans 11 residues.

This chain connects TRBV9 to TRBJ2-3, with 7 bases lining up with TRBD2. This CDR3 spans 16 amino acids. V lost 0 bases, J lost 4 bases, and 8 bases stayed unmatched. Germline V gives CDR1 SGDLS, CDR2 YYNGEE. The CDR3 DNA sequence: TGTGCCAGCAGCGTAGAACCGGGGGGAGGAGCAGATACGCAGTATTTT. It specifies CASSVEPGGGADTQYF.

The chain joins TRBV4-3 to TRBJ1-4; D might be TRBD1 (6 bases). The length of the CDR3 is 15 residues. V gave up 1 base and J gave up 7 bases, with 13 bases separating them. Germline V lookup: CDR1 LGHNA, CDR2 YSLEER. CDR3 region: CASSQVQGRGEKLFF. The CDR3 DNA reads TGCGCCAGCAGCCAAGTTCAGGGGCGGGGTGAAAAACTGTTTTTT.

The rearrangement links TRBV6-5 to TRBJ1-1, with 8 bases aligning to TRBD1. This CDR3 contains 15 residues. The V gene end was trimmed by 5 bases and the J gene end by 5 bases; junction bases not matched to a gene: 10. Per germline, CDR1 MNHEY and CDR2 SVGAGI. As DNA, the CDR3 is TGTGCCAGCAGTCACAGGACAGGGTGGGGAACTGAAGCTTTCTTT. Translation gives CASSHRTGWGTEAFF.

The rearrangement links TRBV4-3 to TRBJ1-2; the D is unclear. V was clipped by 0 bases and J by 6 bases, with 14 bases between them. The CDR3 loop spans 15 amino acids. The V gene's germline CDR1 is LGHNA and CDR2 YSLEER. The CDR3 here is CASSQDRPGTNGYTF. The CDR3 DNA is TGCGCCAGCAGCCAAGATAGGCCGGGAACAAATGGCTACACCTTC.

V gene TRBV5-1 combines with J gene TRBJ2-1; 9 bases map to TRBD2. Germline values: CDR1 SGHRS, CDR2 YFSETQ. V lost 4 bases and J lost 4; bases outside the gene matches: 15. This CDR3 has 18 amino acids. The DNA of the CDR3 is TGCGCCAGCAGCCTCAGGACTAGCGTGGGGGCAAGGTACAATGAGCAGTTCTTC. It yields the protein CASSLRTSVGARYNEQFF.

This clone occurred once. The chain recombines TRBV19 with TRBJ2-2, with a weak D call TRBD1 (8 bases). This CDR3 spans 14 amino acids. V lost 6 bases and J 5 bases, leaving 13 bases between the germline ends. Germline assignment: CDR1 LNHDA and CDR2 SQIVND (reference sequence). The CDR3 protein is CASSNRGGTGELFF. The CDR3 nucleotides read TGTGCCAGTAGCAACAGGGGGGGGACCGGGGAGCTGTTTTTT.

V is TRBV12-3 or TRBV12-4 and J is TRBJ1-2, with D uncertain. The CDR3 totals 13 residues. The V and J ends lost 3 bases and 8 bases respectively, with 13 bases between them. As DNA, the CDR3 is TGTGCCAGCAGTTTGAGCCGGATTAAGGGCTACACCTTC. Translation gives CASSLSRIKGYTF.

Notes on this clone: Other nucleotide sequences in the sample specify the same CDR3. This chain uses TRBV5-1 with TRBJ1-1, with TRBD1 as a possible D gene (5 bases). CDR1 SGHRS and CDR2 YFSETQ come from the germline V gene. V lost 4 bases and J lost 1, with 14 bases in between. The CDR3 contains 15 residues. CDR3 amino acids: CASSLQTTGNTEAFF. The CDR3 DNA reads TGCGCCAGCAGCCTCCAGACTACAGGGAACACTGAAGCTTTCTTT.

The chain links TRBV25-1 to TRBJ2-3, with D maybe TRBD1 (5 bases). Germline V CDR1 and CDR2: MGHDK, SYGVNS. The CDR3 has 15 amino acids. The V and J ends lost 8 bases and 1 base respectively, with 16 bases between them. CDR3 loop: CASLDDQGGTDTQYF. CDR3 DNA sequence: TGTGCCAGCCTCGATGACCAGGGTGGCACAGATACGCAGTATTTT.

V usage is TRBV7-2 and J usage is TRBJ2-1; 15 bases are a match to TRBD2. V trimming: 6 bases; J trimming: 7 bases; junction bases outside the gene matches: 4. The CDR3 has 15 residues. Germline V CDR1 and CDR2: SGHTA, FQGNSA. In DNA, the CDR3 is TGTGCCAGCAGACCCGGGACTAGCGGGAGGAATGAGCAGTTCTTC. Its protein is CASRPGTSGRNEQFF.

The chain is built from TRBV7-8 and TRBJ1-1; D gene unclear. Germline CDR1 is SGHVS and CDR2 is FQNEAQ. This CDR3 contains 13 residues. Trimming pared 4 bases from V and 7 bases from J, leaving 13 bases between. The CDR3, as DNA: TGTGCCAGCAGCTCCGGCGAGGGAGTTGAAGCTTTCTTT. The encoded protein is CASSSGEGVEAFF.

The chain joins TRBV5-6 to TRBJ1-2; 8 bases fit TRBD1. Germline V CDR1 and CDR2: SGHDT, YYEEEE. After removal of 4 bases from V and 5 bases from J, the junction contained 4 bases not matched to a gene. This CDR3 comprises 13 residues. CDR3: CASSGRDRYGYTF. The CDR3 nucleotides are TGTGCCAGCAGCGGCCGGGACAGGTATGGCTACACCTTC. Using reference TRBV5-6 and TRBJ1-2 for the parts outside the CDR3, the full variable domain is DAGVTQSPTHLIKTRGQQVTLRCSPKSGHDTVSWYQQALGQGPQFIFQYYEEEERQRGNFPDRFSGHQFPNYSSELNVNALLLGDSALYLCASSGRDRYGYTFGSGTRLTVV.

The chain links TRBV30 to TRBJ1-3; D gene uncertain. CDR3 length: 12 residues. From germline, CDR1 is GTSNPN and CDR2 SVGIG (reference sequence). Trimming cost V 1 base and J 4 bases, with 5 bases left between them. DNA of the CDR3: TGTGCCTGGAGTGATTCCGGAAACACCATATATTTT. This translates into CAWSDSGNTIYF.

The chain links TRBV6-5 to TRBJ1-6; TRBD1 might be the D (6 bases). Germline values: CDR1 MNHEY, CDR2 SVGAGI. Trimming took off 7 bases at V and 9 bases at J, with 19 bases between the two ends. This CDR3 is 15 amino acids long. CDR3 sequence (DNA): TGTGCCAGCAAGGTACAGGGTATCATCATTTCACCCCTCCACTTT. Translation: CASKVQGIIISPLHF.

The gene calls are TRBV28 and TRBJ2-7; 7 nucleotides line up with TRBD1. This CDR3 region has 14 residues. Germline V gene data show CDR1 as MDHEN and CDR2 as SYDVKM. V was pared by 5 bases and J by 0 bases, with 4 bases of the junction left unmatched. The CDR3 region has the DNA TGTGCCAGCAGTCCTGACAGGGACTCCTACGAGCAGTACTTC. As protein: CASSPDRDSYEQYF.

The chain combines TRBV6-2 or TRBV6-3 with TRBJ2-7; 10 bases align to TRBD1. V shed 2 bases and J 7 bases; nucleotides not matched to a gene: 2. This CDR3 comprises 13 residues. Germline CDR1 is MNHEY and CDR2 is SVGEGT. This CDR3 is CASSYDRGHEQYF. The CDR3 coding sequence is TGTGCCAGCAGTTACGACAGGGGGCATGAGCAGTACTTC.

The chain has TRBV5-1 and TRBJ1-2; D remains ambiguous. The CDR3 loop spans 14 amino acids. Germline-derived CDR1 and CDR2 are SGHRS and YFSETQ. V lost 3 bases, J lost 2 bases, and 11 bases lay in between. This CDR3 reads CASSSSGGNYGYTF. CDR3 in DNA: TGCGCCAGCAGCTCAAGCGGAGGGAACTATGGCTACACCTTC.

The V call is TRBV19, the J call TRBJ1-3, with 11 bases fitting TRBD1. Germline CDR1 LNHDA, CDR2 SQIVND (reference sequence). The CDR3 has 17 residues. After removal of 8 bases from V and 1 base from J, the junction contained 10 bases not matched to a gene. The CDR3 loop reads CASRPGTGGWSGNTIYF. The CDR3 nucleotides read TGTGCCAGTCGTCCCGGGACAGGGGGTTGGTCTGGAAACACCATATATTTT.

This clone was detected only once. J is TRBJ2-7 and V is TRBV2; perhaps TRBD2 as D (5 bases). The CDR3 has 15 residues. Germline lookup yields CDR1 SNHLY and CDR2 FYNNEI. The V end lost 7 bases, the J end lost 3 bases, and 19 bases lay between the germline ends. CDR3 loop: CASILSGGPYYEQYF. For the CDR3, the DNA is TGTGCCAGCATCCTAAGCGGCGGTCCGTACTACGAGCAGTACTTC.

The chain joins TRBV6-2 or TRBV6-3 to TRBJ1-5; D is unresolved. The CDR3 runs to 14 residues. Germline values: CDR1 MNHEY, CDR2 SVGEGT. V was pared by 4 bases and J by 3 bases, with 10 bases between. In DNA form, the CDR3 reads TGTGCCAGCAGTTGGCCCGGGGACAATCAGCCCCAGCATTTT. Translated: CASSWPGDNQPQHF.

The CDR3 coding sequence is TGTGCCAGCAGTTTAGGAGGGGGCATGACTGAAGCTTTCTTT. It encodes CASSLGGGMTEAFF. The chain joins TRBV27 to TRBJ1-1; 7 nucleotides line up with TRBD1. The ends lost 2 bases at V and 5 bases at J; junction bases unmatched: 5. Germline CDR1 is MNHEY and CDR2 is SMNVEV (reference sequence). This CDR3 is 14 amino acids long.

V is TRBV7-3 and J is TRBJ2-1; the match to TRBD2 covers 11 bases. The CDR3 covers 20 residues. Trimming cost V 5 bases and J 3 bases; bases outside gene matches: 18. Germline V gene data show CDR1 as SGHTA and CDR2 as FQGTGA. CDR3 region: CASSPGRRLAGGSGYNEQFF. The CDR3 DNA reads TGTGCCAGCAGCCCCGGGCGGCGGCTAGCGGGAGGCTCGGGCTACAATGAGCAGTTCTTC.